This T cell receptor (beta chain) was identified in a study of OX40 agonist ivuxolimab in advanced cancers. The protocol was immunoSEQ multiplex PCR, while the TCRdb copy is restricted to in-frame clones and leaves out a portion. The sample lists tens of thousands of clones; 65% to 85% were seen once. Study observations and caveats: CD8+ T cells (on average) carried more expanded clones than CD4+ T cells.

V was clipped by 2 bases and J by 3 bases, with 7 bases between them. Germline-derived CDR1 and CDR2 are SGHDN and FVKESK. The CDR3 consists of 13 residues. On this clone itself: Its antigen remains unidentified.

The source of this sequence is an adult with an advanced solid tumor such as melanoma, head and neck, liver or kidney cancer. The V and J genes are TRBV14 and TRBJ1-1; D gene unclear. Sample: CD4+ or CD8+ T cells sorted from blood, taken in a trial of the OX40 agonist ivuxolimab. The CDR3 protein is CASSQTGYTEAFF. The CDR3 DNA reads as TGTGCCAGCAGCCAAACTGGGTACACTGAAGCTTTCTTT.